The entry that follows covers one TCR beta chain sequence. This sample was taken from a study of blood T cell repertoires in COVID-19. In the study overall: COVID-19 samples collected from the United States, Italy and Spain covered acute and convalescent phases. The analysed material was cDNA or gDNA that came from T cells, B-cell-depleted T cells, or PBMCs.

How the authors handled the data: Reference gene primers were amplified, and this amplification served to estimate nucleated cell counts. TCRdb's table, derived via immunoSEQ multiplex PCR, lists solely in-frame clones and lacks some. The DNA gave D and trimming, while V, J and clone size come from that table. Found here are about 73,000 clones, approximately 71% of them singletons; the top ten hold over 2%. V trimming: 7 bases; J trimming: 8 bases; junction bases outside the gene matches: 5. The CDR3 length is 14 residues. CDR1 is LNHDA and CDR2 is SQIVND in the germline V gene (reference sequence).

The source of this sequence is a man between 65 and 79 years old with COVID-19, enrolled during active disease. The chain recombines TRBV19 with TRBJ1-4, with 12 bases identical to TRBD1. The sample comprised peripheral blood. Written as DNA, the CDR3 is TGTGCCAGTACCCCCGGGACAGGGGGCGAAAAACTGTTTTTT. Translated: CASTPGTGGEKLFF.